The sequence of this T cell receptor (beta chain) was determined in a study of T cell changes during pregnancy in multiple sclerosis. The assay was immunoSEQ multiplex PCR, and TCRdb's table has in-frame clones only and misses some. Of about 97,000 clones listed, about 90% are singletons. Germline assignment: CDR1 KGHSH and CDR2 LQKENI. CDR3 length: 18 amino acids. J lost 6 bases, V lost 2 bases, and 13 bases had no gene match. This clonotype was obtained from a female donor with multiple sclerosis, enrolled in a pregnancy study. The rearrangement joins TRBV18 to TRBJ2-1, with 10 bases fitting TRBD2. The sequenced sample was peripheral blood, obtained in the second trimester of pregnancy. As DNA, the CDR3 is TGTGCCAGCTCACCAACTCAGGGACTAGCGCCTCTAGGCAATGAGCAGTTCTTC. Amino acids: CASSPTQGLAPLGNEQFF. Full variable domain (rest looked up from reference TRBV18 and TRBJ2-1): NAGVMQNPRHLVRRRGQEARLRCSPMKGHSHVYWYRQLPEEGLKFMVYLQKENIIDESGMPKERFSAEFPKEGPSILRIQQVVRGDSAAYFCASSPTQGLAPLGNEQFFGPGTRLTVL.